The next 23 T cell receptor beta chains were all read from a single sample in a study of T cells in Graves' hyperthyroidism and ophthalmopathy. TCR beta CDR3 sequences were amplified from RNA transcripts. First-round RT-PCR with HTBI primers amplified the TCR CDR3 region. Via MiXCR, TCRdb re-called the multiplex PCR reads, giving one row per CDR3 protein. The data contain 200,000 to 250,000 distinct CDR3 sequences, about a sixth of them seen just once; the ten biggest clones take up about 29%. The material sequenced was blood. The receptors shown here come from a woman aged 18-29 years with Graves' ophthalmopathy.

This clonotype occurred many times. The CDR3 sequence is CASSLDGAGPDTQYF. In DNA, the CDR3 is TGCGCCAGCAGCTTGGATGGAGCGGGACCAGATACGCAGTATTTT. V is TRBV5-1 and J is TRBJ2-3; 7 bases align to TRBD2. The CDR3 runs 15 residues. J gave up 4 bases and V 0 bases, and 5 bases lay outside the gene matches. Germline V gene sequence: CDR1 SGHRS, CDR2 YFSETQ.

This clonotype was detected many times. The chain couples TRBV6-1 to TRBJ2-1, with D unclear. V lost 7 bases and J lost 3, with 13 bases in between. The CDR3 spans 14 residues. Germline lookup yields CDR1 MNHNS and CDR2 SASEGT. CDR3 bases: TGTGCCAGCATTTCCGGGCCAAACTACAATGAGCAGTTCTTC. It codes for CASISGPNYNEQFF.

This clonotype was seen many times. The chain combines TRBV13 with TRBJ2-1, with D perhaps matching TRBD2 (7 bases). CDR3 length: 15 amino acids. Per germline, CDR1 PRHDT and CDR2 FYEKMQ (reference sequence). Trimming pared 4 bases from V and 0 bases from J, leaving 10 bases between. CDR3 protein: CASSSRGASYNEQFF. The CDR3 DNA reads TGTGCCAGCAGCTCCCGGGGGGCCTCCTACAATGAGCAGTTCTTC.

This clonotype was seen ten or more times. The chain uses TRBV12-3 or TRBV12-4 and TRBJ1-5; D uncertain. Deletions cut 2 bases from V and 12 bases from J, with 14 bases between. CDR3 length: 13 amino acids. CDR3 sequence (DNA): TGTGCCAGCAGTTTATCACCGGCAACAGTCCAGCATTTT. It codes for CASSLSPATVQHF.

Many counts were recorded for this clonotype. This sequence joins TRBV3-1 and TRBJ1-5; TRBD1 is a possible D gene (5 bases). The CDR3 has 14 residues. Germline V gives CDR1 LGHDT, CDR2 YNNKEL (reference sequence). The V end was cut by 2 bases, the J end by 9 bases, with 14 bases between. CDR3 bases: TGTGCCAGCAGCCAATCGGGGCTGTTACTGCCCCAGCATTTT. This gives the protein CASSQSGLLLPQHF.

This clonotype came up many times. The rearrangement links TRBV19 to TRBJ2-5, with TRBD1 identical over 9 bases. J lost 5 bases, V lost 6 bases, and 10 bases had no gene match. Germline values: CDR1 LNHDA, CDR2 SQIVND (reference sequence). CDR3 length equals 15 residues. CDR3 DNA sequence: TGTGCCAGTAGCCTTCGAACAGGGGGCATGGAGACCCAGTACTTC. This codes for CASSLRTGGMETQYF.

The chain links TRBV9 to TRBJ2-2, with D hard to call. Germline V gene sequence: CDR1 SGDLS, CDR2 YYNGEE. Trimming pared 0 bases from V and 0 bases from J, leaving 6 bases between. The CDR3 runs 15 residues. This CDR3 reads CASSVGAANTGELFF. DNA for the CDR3: TGTGCCAGCAGCGTAGGGGCAGCGAACACCGGGGAGCTGTTTTTT. The full variable domain, its missing parts supplied by reference TRBV9 and TRBJ2-2, is DSGVTQTPKHLITATGQRVTLRCSPRSGDLSVYWYQQSLDQGLQFLIQYYNGEERAKGNILERFSAQQFPDLHSELNLSSLELGDSALYFCASSVGAANTGELFFGEGSRLTVL.

This clonotype was seen ten or more times. The CDR3 coding sequence is TGCAGTGCTCTAGCGGGCCAGGGAGAGACCCAGTACTTC. Its translation is CSALAGQGETQYF. The chain combines TRBV20-1 with TRBJ2-5, with 8 bases fitting TRBD2. CDR1 is DFQATT, CDR2 SNEGSKA, per germline (reference sequence). The CDR3 length is 13 residues. V lost 5 bases and J lost 4; bases outside the gene matches: 6.

Notes on this clonotype: It may be a read error: a sequence one base away is much more abundant. The V call is TRBV29-1, the J call TRBJ2-7; TRBD2 aligns across 11 bases. The J call is in doubt because the DNA end fits TRBJ2-1 better. Germline V gene sequence: CDR1 SQVTM, CDR2 ANQGSEA. The CDR3 is made up of 13 amino acids. The CDR3 coding sequence is TGCAGCGTTGAGACTAGCGGGGCCTACGAGCAGTTCTTC. Protein: CSVETSGAYEQFF.

The sample holds many counts of this clonotype. The chain couples TRBV6-2 or TRBV6-3 to TRBJ1-2; D remains unclear. The germline V and J ends were trimmed by 0 bases and 4 bases, with 9 bases remaining between them. Per the germline V gene, CDR1 is MNHEY and CDR2 is SVGEGT. The CDR3 length is 14 residues. CDR3 in amino acids: CASSYSRSVYGYTF. CDR3 bases: TGTGCCAGCAGTTACTCGAGATCGGTCTATGGCTACACCTTC.

This clonotype appeared many times. This chain links TRBV5-1 with TRBJ2-7, with TRBD2 matching 8 bases. Germline assignment: CDR1 SGHRS and CDR2 YFSETQ. Trimming cost V 5 bases and J 4 bases; bases outside gene matches: 8. The CDR3 is 14 amino acids. The CDR3: CASRYLAGSYEQYF. CDR3 coding DNA: TGCGCCAGCAGATATCTAGCGGGCAGTTACGAGCAGTACTTC. The full variable domain, completed using reference TRBV5-1 and TRBJ2-7, is KAGVTQTPRYLIKTRGQQVTLSCSPISGHRSVSWYQQTPGQGLQFLFEYFSETQRNKGNFPGRFSGRQFSNSRSEMNVSTLELGDSALYLCASRYLAGSYEQYFGPGTRLTVT.

There are many counts of this clonotype. The chain links TRBV12-3 or TRBV12-4 to TRBJ2-3; TRBD2 matches at 8 bases. The CDR3 has 17 amino acids. J was trimmed by 2 bases and V by 5 bases; bases with no gene match: 12. In DNA form, the CDR3 reads TGTGCCAGCAGTCTCCTGGGCGGGGGGCCCAACACAGATACGCAGTATTTT. It yields the protein CASSLLGGGPNTDTQYF.

The chain employs TRBV4-3 and TRBJ1-3; D gene unclear. CDR3 length: 16 residues. Trimming left V 0 bases short and J 2 bases short, with 11 bases between. CDR1 is LGHNA and CDR2 is YSLEER in the germline V gene. CDR3 sequence (DNA): TGCGCCAGCAGCCAAGATACGGCAGACACTGGAAACACCATATATTTT. It translates to CASSQDTADTGNTIYF.

The sample holds many counts of this clonotype. The rearrangement joins TRBV28 to TRBJ1-5; 10 positions agree with TRBD1. Germline V gene lookup returns CDR1 MDHEN and CDR2 SYDVKM. Losses at the gene ends were 5 bases for V and 4 bases for J; bases not matched to a gene: 5. The CDR3 spans 15 residues. In DNA, the CDR3 is TGTGCCAGCAGTCCAACGGACAGGGGGAATCAGCCCCAGCATTTT. It yields the protein CASSPTDRGNQPQHF.

The table lists this clonotype with many counts. The rearrangement uses TRBV9 and TRBJ2-3; 15 bases align to TRBD2. The CDR3 is 17 residues long. Per the germline V gene, CDR1 is SGDLS and CDR2 is YYNGEE. V shed 3 bases, J shed 2 bases, and the junction held 4 bases outside the gene matches. CDR3 protein: CASSARTSGGDTDTQYF. The DNA of the CDR3 is TGTGCCAGCAGCGCAAGGACTAGCGGGGGGGACACAGATACGCAGTATTTT.

The V gene is TRBV11-2, the J gene TRBJ1-2, with unresolved D. The germline V gene encodes CDR1 SGHAT and CDR2 FQNNGV. The V end was cut by 1 base, the J end by 1 base, with 10 bases between. This CDR3 is built from 15 residues. The CDR3 bases are TGTGCCAGCAGCTTAGGGTCAACGGGTAACTATGGCTACACCTTC. This codes for CASSLGSTGNYGYTF.

This clonotype was observed a handful of times. The V and J genes are TRBV19 and TRBJ2-3; 8 bases match TRBD1. This CDR3 comprises 15 residues. The V gene's germline CDR1 is LNHDA and CDR2 SQIVND (reference sequence). With V trimmed by 1 base and J by 3 bases, 3 bases remained unmatched. The CDR3 protein is CASSIAGGWTDTQYF. In nucleotides, the CDR3 is TGTGCCAGTAGTATAGCAGGGGGCTGGACAGATACGCAGTATTTT.

This clonotype was seen a few times. V is TRBV20-1 and J is TRBJ2-5, with D unclear. Germline V gene lookup returns CDR1 DFQATT and CDR2 SNEGSKA (reference sequence). The CDR3 has 12 residues. The V end lost 7 bases, the J end lost 4 bases, and 13 bases lay between the germline ends. The CDR3 spells CSVFNSGETQYF. DNA of the CDR3: TGCAGTGTTTTCAACTCGGGAGAGACCCAGTACTTC.

This clonotype was detected ten times or more. The chain combines TRBV28 with TRBJ1-1; 8 nucleotides match TRBD1. This CDR3 spans 14 amino acids. In germline, CDR1 is MDHEN, CDR2 SYDVKM. Trimming took 6 bases from V and 7 from J; bases not matched to a gene: 10. Here the CDR3 DNA reads TGTGCCAGCAGGTCCCTCAGGGGGCGCAGTGAAGCTTTCTTT. Translating it yields CASRSLRGRSEAFF.

The chain has TRBV6-1 and TRBJ2-1, with 14 bases identical to TRBD2. The CDR3 contains 16 residues. CDR1 and CDR2 (germline): MNHNS, SASEGT. V lost 6 bases, J lost 7 bases, and 8 bases stayed unmatched. The CDR3 DNA reads TGTGCCAGCAGCCAAGGACTAGCGGGAGGCCCTAATGAGCAGTTCTTC. Translation: CASSQGLAGGPNEQFF.

Ten or more counts support this clonotype. The gene calls are TRBV18 and TRBJ2-7, with D possibly TRBD1 on 6 matching bases. Deletions cut 3 bases from V and 3 bases from J, with 12 bases between. Germline V gene sequence: CDR1 KGHSH, CDR2 LQKENI. CDR3 length: 14 amino acids. The CDR3 here is CASSPIQGDYEQYF. CDR3 coding DNA: TGTGCCAGCTCACCGATACAGGGAGACTACGAGCAGTACTTC.

This clonotype has at least ten counts. The rearrangement uses TRBV25-1 and TRBJ2-5; tentatively, D is TRBD2 (5 bases). Trimming pared 2 bases from V and 3 bases from J, leaving 10 bases between. The CDR3 loop spans 14 amino acids. Germline loops: CDR1 MGHDK, CDR2 SYGVNS. The CDR3 DNA reads TGTGCCAGCAGTGAACCTGACGGGAAAGAGACCCAGTACTTC. The encoded protein is CASSEPDGKETQYF.

Of note for this clonotype: This may stem from a read error, because a much larger clone lies one nucleotide away. CDR3 amino acids: CVSSPRLAGFTDTQYF. The CDR3 DNA reads as TGTGTCAGCAGCCCGCGACTAGCGGGATTTACAGATACGCAGTATTTT. The rearrangement uses TRBV27 and TRBJ2-3; 11 nucleotides match TRBD2. Germline CDR1 reads MNHEY; CDR2 reads SMNVEV (reference sequence). The CDR3 is 16 amino acids.